The source of this T cell receptor beta chain is a study of T cell responses to AZD1222 COVID-19 vaccine. Study-wide findings and caveats: Reportedly, nearly half of unique spike TCRs recognized epitopes outside B.1.351/B.1.1.7 mutations.

Details on this clone: Antigen specificity is unknown.

Only in-frame clones appear in the TCRdb table, and some are missing; sequencing was by immunoSEQ multiplex PCR. The table includes roughly 200,000 clones, more than 85% detected once. Germline CDR1 SGHRS, CDR2 YFSETQ. The length of the CDR3 is 16 residues. V was shortened by 0 bases and J by 4 bases, with 14 bases between the two germline ends. V is TRBV5-1 and J is TRBJ1-3; D gene unclear. The sequence came from an adult who received the AZD1222 COVID-19 vaccine. Sequences were derived from peripheral blood, sampled 28 days after the second AZD1222 dose. The CDR3 sequence: CASSLEVTSTGNTIYF. CDR3 sequence (DNA): TGCGCCAGCAGCTTGGAAGTGACATCTACAGGAAACACCATATATTTT.